The text below deals with one T cell receptor beta chain. Its antigen is still unknown. Amplification used 60 Vbeta primers and 13 Jbeta primers. Original data processing: There were about 80 million unique TCR beta chains by a later count, and 10 million to 12 million of them were shared. Sequenced by immunoSEQ multiplex PCR; TCRdb stores in-frame clones only, minus some. The DNA gave D and trimming, while V, J and clone size come from that table. The sample consists of 150,000 to 200,000 clones, roughly 80% of them appearing once. The data originate from a study of cytomegalovirus exposure and HLA in healthy donors. Study results and limitations: Most TCR sequences showed up rarely, but some public TCRs showed up in many donors. TCR beta chains numbering 150 to 200 were designated cytomegalovirus-associated. Follow-up analysis seemed to connect common viral pathogens with several of the most significant clusters identified.

The V end was cut by 6 bases, the J end by 4 bases, with 15 bases between. Germline V gene lookup returns CDR1 MDHEN and CDR2 SYDVKM. The CDR3 has 14 residues. The chain employs TRBV28 and TRBJ1-2; no reliable D call. The TCR originated in a female donor in good health and CMV-seronegative. Sample: PBMCs. CDR3 protein: CASRPTRFAYGYTF. CDR3 sequence (DNA): TGTGCCAGCAGACCCACACGTTTCGCCTATGGCTACACCTTC.